This T cell receptor beta chain was obtained from a study of blood T cell repertoires in COVID-19. Study background: Sources were T cells, B-cell-depleted T cells, or PBMCs; the material itself was cDNA or gDNA.

Assay: immunoSEQ multiplex PCR; the TCRdb copy retains only in-frame clones and omits some. Of 6,200 or so clones in the sample, roughly four fifths were seen once. This receptor was identified in a man between 60 and 75 years old with acute or convalescent COVID-19. Sequenced input: peripheral blood.

The CDR3 protein is CASSRPGGTEAFF. The CDR3 nucleotides are TGTGCCAGCAGCCGGCCAGGGGGGACTGAAGCTTTCTTT. V is TRBV3-1 (or the pseudogene TRBV3-2) and J is TRBJ1-1; 7 bases are shared with TRBD1. Germline V lookup: CDR1 LGHDT, CDR2 YNNKEL (reference sequence). V dropped 4 bases and J dropped 5; count of bases not matched to a gene: 4. This CDR3 has 13 residues.